This T cell receptor beta chain was profiled in a study of shared clonotypes between healthy human individuals. Regarding this clone: Its target is not known.

The study, taken as a whole, reports: Against clonotypes common to all four donors, non-shared ones had lower generation probabilities. The study sampled only blood, and tissue repertoires likely differ.

Nashville, Tennessee was home to all donors, each a Caucasian adult. The CDR3 is made up of 14 amino acids. V was pared by 4 bases and J by 3 bases, with 6 bases of the junction left unmatched. Germline V gene data show CDR1 as SGHTA and CDR2 as FQGNSA. Only in-frame clones appear in the TCRdb table, and some are missing; sequencing was by immunoSEQ multiplex PCR. In the table there are 950,000 to 1,300,000 clones, 60% to 80% of which are singletons. Sequenced: memory CD4+ T cells sorted from blood. Subset specified: CD45RA-negative fraction. The chain couples TRBV7-2 to TRBJ2-7; 7 bases are a match to TRBD1. This clonotype was sampled from a man in his late teens or twenties in good health. The CDR3: CASSSSGQIYEQYF. In nucleotides, the CDR3 is TGTGCCAGCAGCTCGTCGGGACAGATCTACGAGCAGTACTTC. Full variable domain (rest looked up from reference TRBV7-2 and TRBJ2-7): GAGVSQSPSNKVTEKGKDVELRCDPISGHTALYWYRQSLGQGLEFLIYFQGNSAPDKSGLPSDRFSAERTGGSVSTLTIQRTQQEDSAVYLCASSSSGQIYEQYFGPGTRLTVT.